This is a list of T cell receptor beta chains from one sample in a study of shared clonotypes between healthy human individuals. Here immunoSEQ multiplex PCR was the method, and the copy in TCRdb shows in-frame clones only, minus some. The table lists some 1,900,000 clones, about 95% of them singletons, with roughly 1.2% in the top ten. Material: naive CD8+ T cells sorted from blood. The receptor set was obtained from a man between 18 and 29 years old in good health. Both conserved end residues are part of each CDR3. The D gene is left open where the match is weak. Size is omitted from some rows. Given values are once, few, many or a class for expanded clones.

abundance | v_gene | d_gene | CDR3aa
once | TRBV28 | - | CASSFAGELYNEQFF
once | TRBV30 | - | CAWSVWGEDGYTF
- | TRBV19 | TRBD1 | CASSGQDLNTEAFF
once | TRBV6-6 | - | CASSPWGTVEKLFF
- | TRBV28 | - | CASSFRGANTEAFF
- | TRBV4-1 | TRBD1 | CASSQDRTGGFHEQYF
- | TRBV15 | - | CATSTLTGANVLTF
- | TRBV9 | TRBD2 | CASSGLAGGPSGELFF
- | TRBV4-1 | - | CASSRGNYEQYF
- | TRBV7-9 | TRBD2 | CASSRFTSGAYYEQYF
- | TRBV5-4 | - | CASSPPAGEQYF
- | TRBV11-2 | TRBD2 | CAGGDYNEQFF
- | TRBV9 | - | CASSVGPMNTEAFF
- | TRBV7-9 | - | CASSPGRTGPNYGYTF
- | TRBV10-1 | - | CASSPGRTYGYTF
- | TRBV10-3 | TRBD2 | CAISDLGLAGGTGELFF
- | TRBV27 | - | CASSLAGAGEKLFF
- | TRBV5-1 | TRBD1 | CASSETGVEQFF
- | TRBV5-6 | - | CASSLGQSNEQYF
- | TRBV11-2 | - | CASLEGTDTQYF
once | TRBV4-3 | - | CASSQDVAAESYEQYF
- | TRBV9 | - | CASSVFSQTNTGELFF
- | TRBV7-9 | - | CASSFGRRGTGELFF
- | TRBV6-6 | - | CASSSGVVWDTQYF
- | TRBV6-5 | TRBD2 | CASSPIAGGPNEQFF
- | TRBV15 | TRBD1 | CATSRQGEVAEAFF